This T cell receptor beta chain emerged from a study of cytomegalovirus exposure and HLA in healthy donors. The CDR3 loop spans 14 amino acids. Germline values: CDR1 LGHNA, CDR2 YSLEER. In the PCR, 60 Vbeta and 13 Jbeta primers were used. Assay: immunoSEQ multiplex PCR; the TCRdb copy retains only in-frame clones and omits some. The repertoire holds 100,000 or so clones, with roughly three quarters as singletons. Findings and caveats of the study: HLA-A and HLA-B allele assignments for most subjects were reportedly predicted accurately using TCR beta sequences. According to a later analysis, donors in an Asian-associated ancestry cluster reportedly had fewer N-insertions than the roughly 670-donor mean.

Remarks on this clone: The antigen is undetermined.

Nominally healthy donors provided the samples, though records likely missed some immune exposures. This rearrangement joins TRBV4-3 to TRBJ2-5; 9 bases are a match to TRBD2. The closer fit of TRBJ2-7 to the DNA end suggests the J call may be wrong. Sample: PBMCs. The TCR comes from a young man in good health and CMV-seronegative. CDR3 in amino acids: CASRSQRGEDEQYF. The CDR3, as DNA: TGCGCCAGCCGATCCCAGCGGGGGGAAGACGAGCAGTACTTC.